This is a list of T cell receptor beta chains from one sample in a study of T cells in Graves' hyperthyroidism and ophthalmopathy. TCRdb reanalysed the multiplex PCR reads using MiXCR and keeps one entry per CDR3 protein. This sample has roughly 640,000 distinct CDR3 sequences, with around 16% found just once. Sample: blood. These receptors originate from a woman aged 40 to 55 with Graves' ophthalmopathy. Each CDR3 is given with its conserved first and last residue. The order of the fields is clone size, D gene, V gene, J gene, CDR3 DNA, CDR3 protein. The D gene is left open where the match is weak. A clone size is listed for some rows: how often the clone was seen (once, few, many), or a class if it is expanded.

>NA|TRBD1|TRBV7-2|TRBJ2-1
TGTGCCAGCAGCTCAGGGACTTCAGGGGGCCATGAGCAGTTCTTC
CASSSGTSGGHEQFF
>NA|TRBD2|TRBV12-3/TRBV12-4|TRBJ2-1
TGTGCCAGCAGTCTGGGGACTAGCGAGGACAATGAGCAGTTCTTC
CASSLGTSEDNEQFF
>many|NA|TRBV7-2|TRBJ1-6
TGTGCCAGCAGCCTTCTGGGCCGGAACTTATCACCCCTCCACTTT
CASSLLGRNLSPLHF
>many|NA|TRBV5-1|TRBJ2-3
TGCGCCAGCAGCGTGGATACGGCGAAGCAGTATTTT
CASSVDTAKQYF
>few|NA|TRBV20-1|TRBJ2-7
TGCAGTGCTAGTGCGGGGTTAGCCTACGAGCAGTACTTC
CSASAGLAYEQYF
>many|NA|TRBV6-1|TRBJ1-1
TGTGCCTCCATAAAGGGGGATCGAACTGAAGCTTTCTTT
CASIKGDRTEAFF
>NA|NA|TRBV4-1|TRBJ1-2
TGCGCCAGCAGCCAAGCCAATGGGGGGGTCTATGGCTACACCTTC
CASSQANGGVYGYTF
>many|TRBD1|TRBV5-1|TRBJ2-7
TGCGCCAGCAGCTACTTTACAGGGGCCCACTACGAGCAGTACTTC
CASSYFTGAHYEQYF
>NA|TRBD1|TRBV12-3/TRBV12-4|TRBJ2-7
TGTGCCAGCAGTTCTACGGACAGGGTCGGGTCCTACGAGCAGTACTTC
CASSSTDRVGSYEQYF
>NA|TRBD2|TRBV29-1|TRBJ2-7
TGCAGCGTAAAACTAGCGGGAGTTTACGAGCAGTACTTC
CSVKLAGVYEQYF
>NA|TRBD2|TRBV5-1|TRBJ2-1
TGCGCCAGCAGCTTGGCGGGACTAGCGGCCAATGAGCAGTTCTTC
CASSLAGLAANEQFF
>many|NA|TRBV5-1|TRBJ2-3
TGCGCCAGCAGTAGTGTCCCCGGGAATACGCAGTATTTT
CASSSVPGNTQYF
>many|TRBD2|TRBV18|TRBJ2-1
TGTGCCAGCTCACCACTCAGCGGGAAGAGAGATGAGCAGTTCTTC
CASSPLSGKRDEQFF
>NA|TRBD1|TRBV6-1|TRBJ1-4
TGTGCCAGCGGAGGGGGCGCACAGGAAAAACTGTTTTTT
CASGGGAQEKLFF
>many|TRBD2|TRBV20-1|TRBJ2-3
TGCAGTGCTAGTGGTTATGGCGGGGGACTCACAGATACGCAGTATTTT
CSASGYGGGLTDTQYF
>NA|TRBD1|TRBV2|TRBJ1-5
TGTGCCAGCAGTGTGTTGACAGGGGCCAATCAGCCCCAGCATTTT
CASSVLTGANQPQHF
>many|NA|TRBV18|TRBJ1-1
TGTGCCAGCTCACCCCCGACCGGGGTGGAAGCTTTCTTT
CASSPPTGVEAFF
>few|NA|TRBV5-6|TRBJ2-7
TGTGCCAGCAGCTTGGGGAGTCTAGCAATCAACCTAGCCCACGAGCAGTACTTC
CASSLGSLAINLAHEQYF
>NA|TRBD1|TRBV6-2/TRBV6-3|TRBJ1-1
TGTGCCAGCAGTTACCTAGGAGGGGGCAACACTGAAGCTTTCTTT
CASSYLGGGNTEAFF
>many|TRBD2|TRBV2|TRBJ2-3
TGTGCCAGCCGGGGACTAGCAGCCGCTTTTGATACGCAGTATTTT
CASRGLAAAFDTQYF
>few|NA|TRBV12-3/TRBV12-4|TRBJ1-2
TGTGCCAGCAAGCCAGGGAGAGGTGGCTACACCTTC
CASKPGRGGYTF
>few|NA|TRBV3-1|TRBJ2-5
TGTGCCAGCAGCCGTGTTGCGGGGATGACCCAGTACTTC
CASSRVAGMTQYF
>few|NA|TRBV4-2|TRBJ2-1
TGTGCCAGCAGCCAGGAGGCTAGCGACTACAATGAGCAGTTCTTC
CASSQEASDYNEQFF
>many|TRBD1|TRBV2|TRBJ1-3
TGTGCCAGCAGGGACAGGGGGAATGGAAACACCATATATTTT
CASRDRGNGNTIYF
>many|TRBD2|TRBV7-9|TRBJ2-1
TGTGCCAGCAGCTTAGAGGCGGGAGTCCCCTACAATGAGCAGTTCTTC
CASSLEAGVPYNEQFF
>many|NA|TRBV20-1|TRBJ2-1
TGCAGTGCTAGTTCAGAGTTTGAGCAGTTCTTC
CSASSEFEQFF
>NA|TRBD2|TRBV27|TRBJ2-5
TGTGCCAGCAGTTTACGGGGGGGACCGTCAGAGACCCAGTACTTC
CASSLRGGPSETQYF
>many|NA|TRBV3-1|TRBJ2-7
TGTGCCAGCAGCTCCAGGGAGAACTACGAGCAGTACTTC
CASSSRENYEQYF
>NA|TRBD1|TRBV19|TRBJ1-1
TGTGCCAGTAGTATAGATTCAGGGGGCAACACTGAAGCTTTCTTT
CASSIDSGGNTEAFF
>few|TRBD2|TRBV7-7|TRBJ2-3
TGTGCTAGCAGCTCCACTAGCGGGGAGACAGATACGCAGTATTTT
CASSSTSGETDTQYF
>NA|TRBD2|TRBV20-1|TRBJ2-7
TGCAGTGCTAGAGTTGGGAGGGCCGGGGGGGGTGAGCAGTACTTC
CSARVGRAGGGEQYF
>NA|TRBD1|TRBV9|TRBJ1-3
TGTGCCAGCAGCCGAGGGACAGCGGCCGCCTCTGGAAACACCATATATTTT
CASSRGTAAASGNTIYF
>few|TRBD1|TRBV5-1|TRBJ1-2
TGCGCCAACAGCGCACAAATACCGACAGGGAACTATGGCTACACCTTC
CANSAQIPTGNYGYTF
>few|NA|TRBV4-1|TRBJ2-2
TGCGCCAGCAGCCAAGATAGCAGGGGCGGAAACACCGGGGAGCTGTTTTTT
CASSQDSRGGNTGELFF
>NA|TRBD2|TRBV4-2|TRBJ2-3
TGTGCCAGCAGCCTCGCCCCGATGGGCGGGAGGGGCACAGATACGCAGTATTTT
CASSLAPMGGRGTDTQYF
>NA|NA|TRBV6-1|TRBJ1-2
TGTGCCAGCAGTGAAGCAGTCGGGGAAGGAGGCTATGGCTACACCTTC
CASSEAVGEGGYGYTF
>few|NA|TRBV6-1|TRBJ1-1
TGTGCCAGCAGAACGTCGGGGATTCGCACTGAAGCTTTCTTT
CASRTSGIRTEAFF
>NA|NA|TRBV19|TRBJ2-4
TGTGCCAGTAGTATCTTCCGAGGGCGCGGAGGCATTCAGTACTTC
CASSIFRGRGGIQYF
>NA|TRBD2|TRBV12-3/TRBV12-4|TRBJ2-5
TGTGCCAGCAGTTTGACTAGCGGGATTTCGGAGACCCAGTACTTC
CASSLTSGISETQYF
>many|TRBD2|TRBV3-1|TRBJ2-2
TGTGCCAGCAGCCAAGTTCACGGGAGGGGGAACACCGGGGAGCTGTTTTTT
CASSQVHGRGNTGELFF
>many|TRBD2|TRBV20-1|TRBJ2-3
TGCAGTGCTTTACTAGCGGGAGGCTCAGATACGCAGTATTTT
CSALLAGGSDTQYF
>few|NA|TRBV12-5|TRBJ1-1
TGTGCTAGTGGTATAGCCAGGGGCAGGAACACTGAAGCTTTCTTT
CASGIARGRNTEAFF
>few|NA|TRBV6-1|TRBJ1-4
TGTGCCAGCAGTGATCCCAGCGTGGAAGAAAAACTGTTTTTT
CASSDPSVEEKLFF
>few|TRBD2|TRBV19|TRBJ2-1
TGTGCCCATCTGAAGGCTAGCGGGGGTGAAAATGAGCAGTTCTTC
CAHLKASGGENEQFF
>NA|NA|TRBV2|TRBJ2-2
TGTGCCAGCAAGGGGGTAACTAGCACCGACACCGGGGAGCTGTTTTTT
CASKGVTSTDTGELFF
>few|TRBD1|TRBV7-2|TRBJ1-6
TGTGCCAGCAGTTTCACCGGGACAGGGGAATTGGCCCTCCACTTT
CASSFTGTGELALHF
>few|NA|TRBV12-3/TRBV12-4|TRBJ1-2
TGTGCCAGCAGTTTCGAGTTACACTATGGCTACACCTTC
CASSFELHYGYTF
>NA|NA|TRBV7-3|TRBJ2-2
TGTGCCAGCAGAACCGGAAAGGGAACCGGGGAGCTGTTTTTT
CASRTGKGTGELFF
>many|NA|TRBV30|TRBJ2-1
TGTGCCTGGAGTCTATCCTACAATGAGCAGTTCTTC
CAWSLSYNEQFF
>few|TRBD1|TRBV19|TRBJ1-1
TGTGCCAGTAGTATTGACAGGGCGGGTGGAGCTTTCTTT
CASSIDRAGGAFF
>many|TRBD2|TRBV2|TRBJ2-3
TGTGCCAGCAGCGGGACTAGCGGGAGATTTATGGGCACAGATACGCAGTATTTT
CASSGTSGRFMGTDTQYF
>many|NA|TRBV12-3/TRBV12-4|TRBJ2-7
TGTGCCAGCGGGCGTCCGGAGGGGGGACAAAGCTCCTACGAGCAGTACTTC
CASGRPEGGQSSYEQYF